This T cell receptor beta chain was obtained from a study of blood T cell repertoires in COVID-19. Overall study: Acute and convalescent COVID-19 samples came from the United States, Italy and Spain. From T cells, B-cell-depleted T cells, or PBMCs came the material, which was cDNA or gDNA.

Original processing methods: How many nucleated cells were present was estimated from reference gene primer amplification. Data came from immunoSEQ multiplex PCR; TCRdb stores just in-frame clones and leaves some out. V and J calls and clone size are as listed in that table; D and trimming were resolved from the DNA. The sample has about 80,000 clones; approximately 76% are singletons. Trimming shortened V by 6 bases and J by 13 bases, and 19 bases separated the two germline ends. CDR1 is MNHEY, CDR2 SVGAGI, per germline. CDR3 length: 14 amino acids. The chain combines TRBV6-5 with TRBJ1-6; a weak D match, TRBD1 (6 bases). Sequencing input: peripheral blood. The TCR sequence derives from a man between 65 and 80 years old with active or convalescent COVID-19. The CDR3 nucleotides read TGTGCCAGCAGCTCCATACAGGGCTCCGAGCCCCTCCACTTT. Translated: CASSSIQGSEPLHF.